This T cell receptor (beta chain) was sequenced during a study of blood T cells in healthy people across ages (dated by TCRdb to 2015 to 2017). Context from the whole study: In model experiments, roughly one uniquely barcoded TCR beta cDNA molecule per two T cells was captured by template switching. Age-related changes in TCR beta repertoire diversity were measured in the study by deep sequencing normalized with unique cDNA molecular identifiers. The donors were divided into four age groups: young (average approximately 17 years), middle-aged (approximately 42), aged (roughly 60) and long-lived (roughly 88). To avoid experimental bias, donors of different ages were spread randomly across the sequencing lanes. Two additional independent replicas of 1 million unique cDNA reads from the same blood draw were analyzed for two donors (one aged 18 to 30 and one aged 80 or older). Results the study describes overall, beyond this receptor: The percentage of naive T cells measured by flow cytometry correlated strongly with observed TCR beta diversity. As age increased, observed TCR beta diversity per million T cells dropped in a roughly linear way, and a significant reduction was already evident by age 40. Since profiling was done on bulk unsorted PBMCs, naive and antigen-experienced compartments could not be conclusively compared. Compared with the aged group, the long-lived group had more naive CD4+ T cells, fewer expanded clones and increased TCR diversity, suggesting age selection. Estimates of total diversity based on one million sequenced T cells were regarded as lower bounds and as underestimates. Donor CMV infection status was unknown, potentially confounding age-related changes in expanded clonotypes.

The library came from 5' RACE. Sequencing used an Illumina HiSeq 2500. A second PCR of roughly 7 to 11 cycles was performed with a sample-barcoded 5' primer and a J-beta primer mix. A unique molecular identifier was introduced onto each TCR beta cDNA molecule by a template-switch 5' adaptor carrying 12 random nucleotides. Each sample yielded at least 3 million CDR3-containing paired-end reads. The Mint cDNA synthesis kit, primed by a TRBC-specific oligonucleotide, was used to synthesize first-strand cDNA from all RNA. Following uracil-DNA glycosylase treatment, a first 18-cycle PCR with universal primers M1SS and BC2_uni_R was performed on all cDNA. Turning to the authors' computational methods: Each sample was normalized by randomly selecting 1 million high-quality reads, each carrying a distinct molecular identifier. Instead of being binned into consensus sequences, reads with shared molecular identifiers were discarded. MiTCR, set to a Q25 quality threshold and the strictest error-elimination algorithm, was used for CDR3 identification, clonotype clustering and error correction. Lower-bound total TCR beta diversity was estimated with a nonparametric unseen species model using Euler transformation. The public reads were reprocessed in TCRdb via fastp at Q25 and MiXCR, keeping in-frame beta chains. Identical CDR3 protein sequences are pooled into one entry, listed with their most common genes and DNA. In this record, the V and J calls reflect TCRdb's handling and not the investigators' own analysis. The sample table shows about 1.7 million distinct CDR3 sequences, and 25% to 30% are seen once. The ten biggest clones cover 7.7% of the sample.

The germline V gene specifies MNHEY as CDR1 and SVGAGI as CDR2. The trim is 5 bases for V and 3 bases for J, with a gap of 11 bases between the germline ends. From the cysteine through the phenylalanine, the CDR3 covers 13 amino acids. Left in the record is the CDR3 DNA by itself, 39 bases read in frame from the first base. With regard to this clonotype: This receptor's antigen is unknown. Base-call qualities are not available, and no considerably larger clone is one nucleotide away.

The roughly 39 donors, aged roughly 6 to 100 years, were systemically healthy Caucasian individuals from Russia. Each donor gave about 9.7 milliliters of peripheral blood, drawn into EDTA-treated Vacutainer tubes. Ficoll-Paque density-gradient centrifugation was used to isolate PBMCs, with at least 6 million per sample. Total RNA was extracted from PBMCs with Trizol reagent, with at least 6 micrograms obtained per sample. Naive CD45RAhigh/CD27high T cell percentages were measured by flow cytometry on a PBMC aliquot from every donor. The chain is assembled from TRBV6-5 and TRBJ2-7; matching of 6 bases hints at TRBD2 as the D gene. The specimen was blood. This receptor was obtained from a woman aged 25 to 39 in good health. The CDR3 loop reads CASSPGLYYEQYF. The DNA sequence reads TGTGCCAGCAGTCCCGGACTATACTACGAGCAGTACTTC.